The 15 T cell receptor beta chains below were found in one sample sequenced in a study of early T cells in non-severe SARS-CoV-2 infection. Via MiXCR, TCRdb re-called the 5' RACE reads, giving one row per CDR3 protein. The sample lists more than 65,000 distinct CDR3 sequences; over 3.5% were seen once. Specimen: whole blood, collected at baseline. These receptors all stem from an adult who was a healthcare worker with PCR-confirmed SARS-CoV-2 infection or an uninfected control (not recorded which). The donor label of this sample is uncertain.

This clonotype was counted ten times or more. The rearrangement uses TRBV4-2 and TRBJ1-4; 10 bases match TRBD1. CDR1 and CDR2 from the germline V gene are LGHNA and YNFKEQ. This CDR3 comprises 16 residues. Trimming took 5 bases from V and 8 from J; bases not matched to a gene: 11. CDR3 sequence: CASSSNTGTGEEKLFF. As DNA, the CDR3 is TGTGCCAGCAGCAGTAACACCGGGACAGGGGAAGAAAAACTGTTTTTT.

This clonotype has only a few counts. The chain joins TRBV10-2 to TRBJ2-7, with 11 bases identical to TRBD2. The CDR3 extends over 16 amino acids. Trimming at V came to 3 bases and at J to 5 bases, leaving 9 bases not matched to a gene. Germline loops: CDR1 WSHSY, CDR2 SAAADI. CDR3 nucleotides: TGCGCCAGCAGTGACCCTTCTAGCGGGGGGCGGAACGAGCAGTACTTC. Translating it yields CASSDPSSGGRNEQYF.

The J gene is TRBJ2-6, the V gene TRBV5-6; no firm D call. The CDR3 extends over 15 amino acids. Looked up from germline, CDR1 is SGHDT and CDR2 is YYEEEE. With 0 bases removed from V and 0 bases from J, the gap between germline ends came to 4 bases. The DNA for the CDR3 is TGTGCCAGCAGCTTGGTTGCCTCTGGGGCCAACGTCCTGACTTTC. It encodes CASSLVASGANVLTF.

This clonotype occurred many times. V is TRBV20-1 and J is TRBJ2-7, with 8 bases aligning to TRBD2. CDR1 DFQATT and CDR2 SNEGSKA come from the germline V gene (reference sequence). The CDR3 is 14 residues long. V dropped 6 bases and J dropped 2; count of bases not matched to a gene: 9. CDR3 sequence: CSAVGRGKTYEQYF. The CDR3 nucleotides are TGCAGTGCCGTCGGGAGGGGGAAAACCTACGAGCAGTACTTC.

This clonotype was seen at least ten times. The chain combines TRBV29-1 with TRBJ2-1; D is unresolved. Germline V gene sequence: CDR1 SQVTM, CDR2 ANQGSEA. The CDR3 loop spans 12 amino acids. V lost 7 bases to trimming and J lost 5 bases, with 12 bases between them. The CDR3 sequence: CSAPWANNEQFF. CDR3 DNA: TGCAGCGCCCCGTGGGCCAACAATGAGCAGTTCTTC.

There are a few counts of this clonotype. The chain is built from TRBV10-1 and TRBJ1-5; D may be TRBD1 (6 bases). The CDR3 is 14 amino acids. The V end lost 6 bases, the J end lost 2 bases, and 11 bases lay between the germline ends. Per germline, CDR1 WNHNN and CDR2 SYGVQD (reference sequence). The CDR3 DNA is TGCGCCAGCAGCGCACAGGGTGGCAATCAGCCCCAGCATTTT. Its protein is CASSAQGGNQPQHF.

This clonotype appeared many times. The chain uses TRBV20-1 and TRBJ2-3; possible D gene TRBD1, 7 bases. This CDR3 spans 15 amino acids. Germline CDR1 is DFQATT and CDR2 is SNEGSKA (reference sequence). Trimming took off 5 bases at V and 0 bases at J, with 15 bases between the two ends. The CDR3 DNA follows: TGCAGTGCTGCAGGGGGGTTCGATAGCACAGATACGCAGTATTTT. Translated, it gives CSAAGGFDSTDTQYF.

This clonotype was observed a handful of times. V is TRBV7-9 and J is TRBJ2-7; 8 bases match TRBD2. This CDR3 comprises 15 residues. Germline V CDR1 and CDR2: SEHNR, FQNEAQ (reference sequence). V gave up 5 bases and J gave up 2 bases; unmatched junction bases: 8. CDR3 DNA sequence: TGTGCCAGCAGCCCCCAACCCGGGGGGGCCTACGAGCAGTACTTC. It translates to CASSPQPGGAYEQYF.

This clonotype was found many times. The chain combines TRBV5-1 with TRBJ2-1, with TRBD1 matching 9 bases. Germline-derived CDR1 and CDR2 are SGHRS and YFSETQ. Trimming cost V 4 bases and J 7 bases; bases outside gene matches: 9. The CDR3 runs to 15 residues. In DNA, the CDR3 is TGCGCCAGCAGCATGCTACAGGGGGCGCGGAATGAGCAGTTCTTC. Translated: CASSMLQGARNEQFF.

This clonotype has ten or more counts. The rearrangement joins TRBV7-3 to TRBJ2-5, with TRBD2 matching over 13 bases. The CDR3 is made up of 16 amino acids. V lost 5 bases to trimming and J lost 1 base; unmatched junction nucleotides: 4. The germline gives CDR1 SGHTA, CDR2 FQGTGA. CDR3 sequence: CASSPTSGGIQETQYF. The CDR3 DNA reads as TGTGCCAGCAGCCCGACTAGCGGGGGGATCCAAGAGACCCAGTACTTC.

The chain links TRBV5-1 to TRBJ1-5; 10 bases fit TRBD1. The J segment lost 1 base and the V segment lost 3 bases, leaving 4 bases of the junction unmatched. Per the germline V gene, CDR1 is SGHRS and CDR2 is YFSETQ. The CDR3 contains 16 residues. The CDR3 DNA sequence: TGCGCCAGCAGCTCCGGGACAGGGGAGAGCAATCAGCCCCAGCATTTT. Translating it yields CASSSGTGESNQPQHF. Using reference TRBV5-1 and TRBJ1-5 for the parts outside the CDR3, the full variable domain is KAGVTQTPRYLIKTRGQQVTLSCSPISGHRSVSWYQQTPGQGLQFLFEYFSETQRNKGNFPGRFSGRQFSNSRSEMNVSTLELGDSALYLCASSSGTGESNQPQHFGDGTRLSIL.

This clonotype was seen many times. V usage is TRBV4-1 and J usage is TRBJ1-2; possible D gene TRBD1, 6 bases. Trimming took off 0 bases at V and 0 bases at J, with 17 bases between the two ends. The CDR3 covers 18 residues. Germline lookup yields CDR1 MGHRA and CDR2 YSYEKL. The CDR3 nucleotides are TGCGCCAGCAGCCAAGAGGGGCCAGGGGAGGGAGCTAACTATGGCTACACCTTC. This translates into CASSQEGPGEGANYGYTF.

The rearrangement joins TRBV28 to TRBJ1-2; D uncertain. V lost 5 bases, J lost 8 bases, and 15 bases lay in between. The germline gives CDR1 MDHEN, CDR2 SYDVKM. The CDR3 is 13 residues long. Written as DNA, the CDR3 is TGTGCCAGCAGTCGGGGTACACCCGAGGGCTACACCTTC. Residues: CASSRGTPEGYTF.

This clonotype was observed many times. The V and J genes are TRBV2 and TRBJ1-1, with 9 nucleotides matching TRBD1. Germline CDR1 reads SNHLY; CDR2 reads FYNNEI. The ends lost 6 bases at V and 3 bases at J; junction bases unmatched: 2. The CDR3 runs to 13 residues. In nucleotides, the CDR3 is TGTGCCAGCAGCGGGGACAGGGACACTGAAGCTTTCTTT. Residues: CASSGDRDTEAFF.

This clonotype was detected ten times or more. The chain links TRBV5-6 to TRBJ1-3; D may be TRBD1 (5 bases). Between the trimmed V and J ends, which lost 0 bases and 2 bases, there was a span of 12 bases. The CDR3 is 16 amino acids. CDR1 SGHDT and CDR2 YYEEEE come from the germline V gene. CDR3 region: CASSLAAGRTGNTIYF. In nucleotides, the CDR3 is TGTGCCAGCAGCTTGGCCGCAGGGCGCACTGGAAACACCATATATTTT.